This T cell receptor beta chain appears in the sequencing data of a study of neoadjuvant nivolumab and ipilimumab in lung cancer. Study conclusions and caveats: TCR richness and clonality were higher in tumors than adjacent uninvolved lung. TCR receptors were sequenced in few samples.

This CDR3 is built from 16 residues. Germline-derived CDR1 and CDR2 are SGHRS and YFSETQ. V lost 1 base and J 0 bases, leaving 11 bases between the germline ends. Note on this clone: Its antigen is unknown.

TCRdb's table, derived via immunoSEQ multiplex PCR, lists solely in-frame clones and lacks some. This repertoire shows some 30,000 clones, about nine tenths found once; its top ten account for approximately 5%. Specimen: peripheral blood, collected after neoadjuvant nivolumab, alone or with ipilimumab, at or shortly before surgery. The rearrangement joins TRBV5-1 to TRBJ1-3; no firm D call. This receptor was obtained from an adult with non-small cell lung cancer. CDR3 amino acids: CASSLRPGDSGNTIYF. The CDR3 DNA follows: TGCGCCAGCAGCTTGAGGCCAGGCGACTCTGGAAACACCATATATTTT.